Below, 2 T cell receptor beta chains from the same sample are listed, as sequenced in a study of blood T cell repertoires in COVID-19. Repertoires were generated with immunoSEQ multiplex PCR, while TCRdb's copy carries only in-frame clones and drops some. The sample contains 250,000 to 300,000 clones, 85% to 90% of which appear only once. Sequenced: peripheral blood. The source of these receptors is a middle-aged woman with acute or convalescent COVID-19.

As DNA, the CDR3 is TGTGCCAGCAGCTTCGGGACAGGAAACACTGAAGCTTTCTTT. Translated: CASSFGTGNTEAFF. The chain is built from TRBV2 and TRBJ1-1; 8 bases match TRBD1. CDR3 length equals 14 residues. The ends lost 6 bases at V and 2 bases at J; junction bases unmatched: 5. Germline V lookup: CDR1 SNHLY, CDR2 FYNNEI.

V and J are TRBV19 and TRBJ2-1; 8 bases are a match to TRBD2. V lost 8 bases and J lost 3; bases outside the gene matches: 9. The CDR3 loop spans 15 amino acids. Germline assignment: CDR1 LNHDA and CDR2 SQIVND (reference sequence). The DNA of the CDR3 is TGTGCCAGTCAACCACTAGCGGTGGGCTACAATGAGCAGTTCTTC. Translating it yields CASQPLAVGYNEQFF.